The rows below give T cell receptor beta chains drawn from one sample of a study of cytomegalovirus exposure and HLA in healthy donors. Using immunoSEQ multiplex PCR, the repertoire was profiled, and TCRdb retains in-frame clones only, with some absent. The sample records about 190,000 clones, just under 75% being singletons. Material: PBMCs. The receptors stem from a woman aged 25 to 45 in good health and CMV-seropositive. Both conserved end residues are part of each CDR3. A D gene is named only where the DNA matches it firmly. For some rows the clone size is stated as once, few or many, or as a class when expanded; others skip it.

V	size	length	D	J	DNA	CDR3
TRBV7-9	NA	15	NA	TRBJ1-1	TGTTCCAGCAGCCGTCCTAGCGGAGTCAACACTGAAGCTTTCTTT	CSSSRPSGVNTEAFF
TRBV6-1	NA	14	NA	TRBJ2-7	TGTGCCAGCAGTGAAGAGGGGGGGGTTAACGAGCAGTACTTC	CASSEEGGVNEQYF
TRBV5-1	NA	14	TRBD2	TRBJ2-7	TGCGCCAGCAGCGTGGCTAGCGGGCACTACGAGCAGTACTTC	CASSVASGHYEQYF
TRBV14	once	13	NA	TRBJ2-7	TGTGCCAGCAGCCAAGGGGGGCTTTACGAGCAGTACTTC	CASSQGGLYEQYF
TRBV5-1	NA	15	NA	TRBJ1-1	TGCGCCAGCAGCTTGGAAGCCGGGGGTGGCACTGAAGCTTTCTTT	CASSLEAGGGTEAFF
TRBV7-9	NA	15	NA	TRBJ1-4	TGTGCTAGCAGCCCTGGGGGGGGAAATAATGAAAAACTGTTTTTT	CASSPGGGNNEKLFF
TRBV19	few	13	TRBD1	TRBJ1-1	TGTGCCAGTAGTTGGGACAGGGACACTGAAGCTTTCTTT	CASSWDRDTEAFF
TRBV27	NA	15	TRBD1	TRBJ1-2	TGTGCCAGCAGTTTGGGTGGGACAGGGAGTTCCGGCTACACCTTC	CASSLGGTGSSGYTF
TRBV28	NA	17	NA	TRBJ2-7	TGTGCCAGCAGCCGTTACGGGGCCGGGACACGATCCTACGAGCAGTACTTC	CASSRYGAGTRSYEQYF
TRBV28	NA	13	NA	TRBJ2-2	TGTGCCGTATGCGGGACTAACACCGGGGAGCTGTTTTTT	CAVCGTNTGELFF
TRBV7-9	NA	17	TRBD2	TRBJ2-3	TGTGCCAGCAGCGTTACTAGCGGTCTTACGGGCACAGATACGCAGTATTTT	CASSVTSGLTGTDTQYF
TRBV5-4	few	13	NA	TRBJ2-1	TGTGCCAGCAGCAGAGAAGGAGGGCGGGAGCAGTTCTTC	CASSREGGREQFF
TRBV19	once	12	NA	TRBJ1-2	TGTGCCACCCGGGACTTACAAGATGGCTACACCTTC	CATRDLQDGYTF
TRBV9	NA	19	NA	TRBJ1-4	TGTGCCAGCAGCGTAACTCGGCCAATGATGCGGGCCCTGCGAAAACGTTTGTTTTTT	CASSVTRPMMRALRKRLFF
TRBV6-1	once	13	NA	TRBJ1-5	TGTGCCAGCAGTTTACAGAGAAATCAGCCCCAGCATTTT	CASSLQRNQPQHF
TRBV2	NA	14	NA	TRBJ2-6	TGTGCCAGCACCCCAGGGGCTGGGGCCAACGTCCTGACTTTC	CASTPGAGANVLTF
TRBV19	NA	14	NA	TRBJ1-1	TGTGCCAGCCGGGACGGGGGAACGATCACTGAAGCTTTCTTT	CASRDGGTITEAFF
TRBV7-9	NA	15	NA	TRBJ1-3	TGTGCCAGCAGCCCCGTCCGAGGTGGTGGAAACACCATATATTTT	CASSPVRGGGNTIYF
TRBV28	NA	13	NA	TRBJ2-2	TGTGCCACCAAGAGACTAAACACCGGGGAGCTGTTTTTT	CATKRLNTGELFF
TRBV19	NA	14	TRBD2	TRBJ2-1	TGTGCCAGTAAATGGACTAGCTCATTCAATGAGCAGTTCTTC	CASKWTSSFNEQFF
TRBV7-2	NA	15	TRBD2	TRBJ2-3	TGTGCCAGCAGCTTTAGCGGGAGGGGAGCAGATACGCAGTATTTT	CASSFSGRGADTQYF
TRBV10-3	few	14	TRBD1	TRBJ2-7	TGTGCCATCAGTGATAAGGGGGCATTCGGCGAGCAGTACTTC	CAISDKGAFGEQYF
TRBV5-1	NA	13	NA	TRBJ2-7	TGCGCCAGCAGCACCTACGGAGGGGACGAGCAGTACTTC	CASSTYGGDEQYF
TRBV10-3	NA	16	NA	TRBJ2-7	TGTGCCATCAGTGACGCCACTATTTCTCTCTCCTACGAGCAGTACTTC	CAISDATISLSYEQYF
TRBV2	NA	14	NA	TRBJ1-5	TGTGCCAGCAGTGAGTCCAGGGGAAGTTTGCCCCAGCATTTT	CASSESRGSLPQHF
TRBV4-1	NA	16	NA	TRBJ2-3	TGCGCCAGCACCCCGAGTGGCGGGGCTAGCACAGATACGCAGTATTTT	CASTPSGGASTDTQYF
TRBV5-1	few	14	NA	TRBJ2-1	TGCGCCAGCAGCGTGGGGACTTGGTACAATGAGCAGTTCTTC	CASSVGTWYNEQFF
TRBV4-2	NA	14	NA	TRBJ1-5	TGTGCCAGCAGCGCCGGACAAAGCAATCAGCCCCAGCATTTT	CASSAGQSNQPQHF
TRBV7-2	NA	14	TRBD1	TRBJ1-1	TGTGCCAGCAGCGTGAGGGACAGGGACACTGAAGCTTTCTTT	CASSVRDRDTEAFF
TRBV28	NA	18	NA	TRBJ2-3	TGTGCCAGCAGTTCCCCCGACATCACTCCCAAGGGCACAGATACGCAGTATTTT	CASSSPDITPKGTDTQYF
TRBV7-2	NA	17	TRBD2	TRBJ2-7	TGTGCCAGCAGCACTACTCCCCTAGCGGACCCCTCCTACGAGCAGTACTTC	CASSTTPLADPSYEQYF
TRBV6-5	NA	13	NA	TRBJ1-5	TGTGCCAGCGGGCGGGACAGCAATCAGCCCCAGCATTTT	CASGRDSNQPQHF
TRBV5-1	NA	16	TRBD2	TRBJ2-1	TGCGCCAGCAGCTCCGGACTAGCGGGAAGCAACAATGAGCAGTTCTTC	CASSSGLAGSNNEQFF
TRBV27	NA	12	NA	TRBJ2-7	TGTGCCAGCAGTTTCCTCGGCTACGAGCAGTACTTC	CASSFLGYEQYF
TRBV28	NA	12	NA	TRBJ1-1	TGTGCCAGCAGCCTAAGTCGAGGTGAAGCTTTCTTT	CASSLSRGEAFF
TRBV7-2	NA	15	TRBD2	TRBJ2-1	TGTGCCAGCAGCTTGCGTTTAGCGGGAGGGTTTGAGCAGTTCTTC	CASSLRLAGGFEQFF
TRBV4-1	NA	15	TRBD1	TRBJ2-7	TGCGCCAGCAGCCAGATGGACAGGGCTTTCTTCGAGCAGTACTTC	CASSQMDRAFFEQYF
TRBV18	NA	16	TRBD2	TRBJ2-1	TGTGCCAGCTCACCGGAGAGAATAGCGGGAGTGGATGAGCAGTTCTTC	CASSPERIAGVDEQFF
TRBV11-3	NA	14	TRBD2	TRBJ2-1	TGTGCCAGCAGCGGACTAGCGGGAGGAGGTGAGCAGTTCTTC	CASSGLAGGGEQFF
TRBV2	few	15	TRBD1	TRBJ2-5	TGTGCCAGCAGTGAGGTGGGCAGGGGGAAAGAGACCCAGTACTTC	CASSEVGRGKETQYF
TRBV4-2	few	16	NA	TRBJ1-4	TGTGCCAGCAGCCAATTCCCAGACAGATTTAATGAAAAACTGTTTTTT	CASSQFPDRFNEKLFF
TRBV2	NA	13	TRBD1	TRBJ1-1	TGTGCCAGCATCCGACAGGGAATGGCTGAAGCTTTCTTT	CASIRQGMAEAFF
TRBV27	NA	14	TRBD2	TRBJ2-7	TGTGCCAGCAGTTCTCTGACTAGCGGCTACGAGCAGTACTTC	CASSSLTSGYEQYF
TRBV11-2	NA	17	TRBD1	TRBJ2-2	TGTGCCAGCAGCGCAACCCCGGGACAGGGTATCACCGGGGAGCTGTTTTTT	CASSATPGQGITGELFF
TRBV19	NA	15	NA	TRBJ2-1	TGTGCCAGTAGTATGCTGGCTAGTGGGGGGAATGAGCAGTTCTTC	CASSMLASGGNEQFF
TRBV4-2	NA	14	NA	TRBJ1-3	TGTGCCAGCAGCCAAGAGAGCTCTGGAAACACCATATATTTT	CASSQESSGNTIYF
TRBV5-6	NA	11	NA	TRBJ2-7	TGTGCCAGCAGCAACTCGCGCGAGCAGTACTTC	CASSNSREQYF
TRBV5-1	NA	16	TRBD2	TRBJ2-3	TGCGCCAGCAGCTCGGGACTAGCGGGTAGCACAGATACGCAGTATTTT	CASSSGLAGSTDTQYF
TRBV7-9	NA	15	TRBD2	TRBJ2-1	TGTGCCAGCAGCTCGAAGCGGGAGGATTACAATGAGCAGTTCTTC	CASSSKREDYNEQFF
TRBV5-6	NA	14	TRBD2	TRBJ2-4	TGTGCCAGCAGCCAGGGAGGGGCCAAAAACATTCAGTACTTC	CASSQGGAKNIQYF